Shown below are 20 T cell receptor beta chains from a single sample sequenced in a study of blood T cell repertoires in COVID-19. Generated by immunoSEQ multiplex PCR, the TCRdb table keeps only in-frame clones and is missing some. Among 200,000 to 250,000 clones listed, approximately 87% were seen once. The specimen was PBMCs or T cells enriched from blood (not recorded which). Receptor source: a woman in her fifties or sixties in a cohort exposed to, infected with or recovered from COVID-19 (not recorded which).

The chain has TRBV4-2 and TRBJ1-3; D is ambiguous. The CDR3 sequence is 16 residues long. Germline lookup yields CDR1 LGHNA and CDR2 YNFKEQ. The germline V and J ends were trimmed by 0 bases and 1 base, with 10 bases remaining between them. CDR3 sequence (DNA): TGTGCCAGCAGCCAAGAGTTCGAGGTGTCTGGAAACACCATATATTTT. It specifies CASSQEFEVSGNTIYF.

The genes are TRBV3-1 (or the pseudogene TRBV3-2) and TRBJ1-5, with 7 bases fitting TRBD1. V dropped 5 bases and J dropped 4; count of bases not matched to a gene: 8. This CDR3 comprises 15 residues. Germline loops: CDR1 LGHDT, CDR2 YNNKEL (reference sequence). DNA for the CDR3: TGTGCCAGCAGCTTAAATGACAGGGAAAATCAGCCCCAGCATTTT. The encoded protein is CASSLNDRENQPQHF.

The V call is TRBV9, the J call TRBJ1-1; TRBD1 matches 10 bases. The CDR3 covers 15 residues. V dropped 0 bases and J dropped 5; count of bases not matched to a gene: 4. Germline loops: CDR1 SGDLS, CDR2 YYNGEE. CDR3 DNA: TGTGCCAGCAGCGTAGATGGGACAGGGGTTACTGAAGCTTTCTTT. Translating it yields CASSVDGTGVTEAFF.

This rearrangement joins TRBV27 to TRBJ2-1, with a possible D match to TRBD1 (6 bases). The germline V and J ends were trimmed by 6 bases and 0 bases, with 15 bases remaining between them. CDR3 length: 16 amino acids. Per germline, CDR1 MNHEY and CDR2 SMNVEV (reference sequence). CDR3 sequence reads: CASRETGPSSYNEQFF. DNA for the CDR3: TGTGCCAGCAGGGAAACAGGGCCCAGCTCCTACAATGAGCAGTTCTTC.

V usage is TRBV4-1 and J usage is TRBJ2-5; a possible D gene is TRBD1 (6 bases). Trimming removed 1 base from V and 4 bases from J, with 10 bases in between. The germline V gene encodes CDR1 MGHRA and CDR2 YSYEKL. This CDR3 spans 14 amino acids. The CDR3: CASSQVTRGETQYF. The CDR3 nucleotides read TGCGCCAGCAGCCAAGTAACCAGGGGAGAGACCCAGTACTTC.

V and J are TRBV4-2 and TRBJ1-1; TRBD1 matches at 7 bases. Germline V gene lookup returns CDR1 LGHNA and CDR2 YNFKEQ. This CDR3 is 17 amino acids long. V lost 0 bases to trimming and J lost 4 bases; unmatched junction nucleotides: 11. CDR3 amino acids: CASSQDSQQGKGTEAFF. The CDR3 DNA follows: TGTGCCAGCAGCCAAGATTCTCAACAGGGGAAGGGCACTGAAGCTTTCTTT.

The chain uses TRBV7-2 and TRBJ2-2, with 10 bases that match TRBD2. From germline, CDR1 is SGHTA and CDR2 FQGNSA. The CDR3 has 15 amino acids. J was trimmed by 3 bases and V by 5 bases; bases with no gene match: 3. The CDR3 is CASSPSGGDTGELFF. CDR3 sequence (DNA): TGTGCCAGCAGCCCGAGCGGGGGGGACACCGGGGAGCTGTTTTTT.

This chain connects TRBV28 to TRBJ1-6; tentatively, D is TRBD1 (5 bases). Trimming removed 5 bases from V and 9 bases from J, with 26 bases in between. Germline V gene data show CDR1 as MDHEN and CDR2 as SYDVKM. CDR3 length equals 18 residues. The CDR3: CASSEPNQGVDLVSPLHF. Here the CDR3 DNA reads TGTGCCAGCAGTGAACCTAATCAAGGGGTTGACCTCGTTTCACCCCTCCACTTT.

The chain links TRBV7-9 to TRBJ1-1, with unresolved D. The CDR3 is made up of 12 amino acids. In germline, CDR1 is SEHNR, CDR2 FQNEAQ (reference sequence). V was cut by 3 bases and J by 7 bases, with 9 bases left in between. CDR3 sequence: CASSFPYREAFF. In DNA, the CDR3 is TGTGCCAGCAGCTTCCCCTACCGTGAAGCTTTCTTT.

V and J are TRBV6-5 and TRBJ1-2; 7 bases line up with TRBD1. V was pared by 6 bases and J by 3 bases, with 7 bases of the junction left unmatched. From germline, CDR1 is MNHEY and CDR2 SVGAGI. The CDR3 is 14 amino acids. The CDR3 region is CASRRGQADYGYTF. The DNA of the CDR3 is TGTGCCAGCAGGAGAGGACAGGCCGACTATGGCTACACCTTC.

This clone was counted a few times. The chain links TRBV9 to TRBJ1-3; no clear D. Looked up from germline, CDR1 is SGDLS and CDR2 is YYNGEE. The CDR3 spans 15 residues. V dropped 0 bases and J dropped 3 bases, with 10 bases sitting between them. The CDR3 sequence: CASSVGGFDGNTIYF. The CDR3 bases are TGTGCCAGCAGCGTAGGAGGTTTCGATGGAAACACCATATATTTT.

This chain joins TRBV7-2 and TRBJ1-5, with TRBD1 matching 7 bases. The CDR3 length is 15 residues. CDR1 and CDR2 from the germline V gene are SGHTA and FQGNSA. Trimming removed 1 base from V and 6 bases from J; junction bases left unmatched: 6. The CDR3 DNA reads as TGTGCCAGCAGCTTAGGGTCGGCAGGGGGTCAGCCCCAGCATTTT. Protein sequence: CASSLGSAGGQPQHF. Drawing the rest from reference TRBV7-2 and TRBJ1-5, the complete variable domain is GAGVSQSPSNKVTEKGKDVELRCDPISGHTALYWYRQSLGQGLEFLIYFQGNSAPDKSGLPSDRFSAERTGGSVSTLTIQRTQQEDSAVYLCASSLGSAGGQPQHFGDGTRLSIL.

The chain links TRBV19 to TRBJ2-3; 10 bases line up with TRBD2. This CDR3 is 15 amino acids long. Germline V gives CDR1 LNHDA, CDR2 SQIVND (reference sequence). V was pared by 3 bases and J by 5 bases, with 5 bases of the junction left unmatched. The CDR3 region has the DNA TGTGCCAGTAGTATGTACAGCGGGGGGGTAGATACGCAGTATTTT. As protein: CASSMYSGGVDTQYF. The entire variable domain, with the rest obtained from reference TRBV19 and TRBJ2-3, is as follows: DGGITQSPKYLFRKEGQNVTLSCEQNLNHDAMYWYRQDPGQGLRLIYYSQIVNDFQKGDIAEGYSVSREKKESFPLTVTSAQKNPTAFYLCASSMYSGGVDTQYFGPGTRLTVL.

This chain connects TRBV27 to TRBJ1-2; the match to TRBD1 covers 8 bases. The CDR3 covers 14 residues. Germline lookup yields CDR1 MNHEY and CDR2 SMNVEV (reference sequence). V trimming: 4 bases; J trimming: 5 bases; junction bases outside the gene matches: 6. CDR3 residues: CASSSVDRGYGYTF. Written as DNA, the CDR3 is TGTGCCAGCAGTTCGGTAGACAGGGGATATGGCTACACCTTC.

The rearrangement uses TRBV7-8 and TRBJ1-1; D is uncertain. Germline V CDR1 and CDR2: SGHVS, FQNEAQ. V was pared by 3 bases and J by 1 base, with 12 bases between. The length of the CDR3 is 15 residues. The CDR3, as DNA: TGTGCCAGCAGCTTTGAAGAGTTACCGAACACTGAAGCTTTCTTT. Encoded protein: CASSFEELPNTEAFF. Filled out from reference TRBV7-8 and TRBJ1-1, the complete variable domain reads GAGVSQSPRYKVAKRGQDVALRCDPISGHVSLFWYQQALGQGPEFLTYFQNEAQLDKSGLPSDRFFAERPEGSVSTLKIQRTQQEDSAVYLCASSFEELPNTEAFFGQGTRLTVV.

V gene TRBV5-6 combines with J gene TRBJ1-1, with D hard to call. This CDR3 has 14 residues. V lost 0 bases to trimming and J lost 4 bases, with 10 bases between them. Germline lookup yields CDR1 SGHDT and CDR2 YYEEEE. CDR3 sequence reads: CASSLGNTGTEAFF. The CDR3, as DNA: TGTGCCAGCAGCTTGGGGAATACGGGCACTGAAGCTTTCTTT. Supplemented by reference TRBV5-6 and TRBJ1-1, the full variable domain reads DAGVTQSPTHLIKTRGQQVTLRCSPKSGHDTVSWYQQALGQGPQFIFQYYEEEERQRGNFPDRFSGHQFPNYSSELNVNALLLGDSALYLCASSLGNTGTEAFFGQGTRLTVV.

The CDR3 sequence is CASSSGTGGFLSYGYTF. Here the CDR3 DNA reads TGTGCCAGCAGCTCCGGGACAGGGGGCTTCTTATCCTATGGCTACACCTTC. The chain is built from TRBV3-1 (or the pseudogene TRBV3-2) and TRBJ1-2, with 12 bases lining up with TRBD1. Germline V CDR1 and CDR2: LGHDT, YNNKEL (reference sequence). V gave up 5 bases and J gave up 4 bases; unmatched junction bases: 11. The CDR3 is 17 amino acids.

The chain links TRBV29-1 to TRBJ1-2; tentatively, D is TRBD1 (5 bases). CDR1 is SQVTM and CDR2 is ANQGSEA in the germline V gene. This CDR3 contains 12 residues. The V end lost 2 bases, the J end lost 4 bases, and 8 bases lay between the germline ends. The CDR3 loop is CSVEQGGYGYTF. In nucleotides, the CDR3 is TGCAGCGTTGAACAGGGAGGCTATGGCTACACCTTC.

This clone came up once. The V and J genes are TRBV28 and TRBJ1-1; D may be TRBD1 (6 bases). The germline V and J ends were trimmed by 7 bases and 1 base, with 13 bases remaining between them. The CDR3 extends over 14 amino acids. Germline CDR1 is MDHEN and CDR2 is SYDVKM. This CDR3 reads CASKGGRKNTEAFF. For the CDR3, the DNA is TGTGCCAGCAAGGGGGGGCGGAAGAACACTGAAGCTTTCTTT.

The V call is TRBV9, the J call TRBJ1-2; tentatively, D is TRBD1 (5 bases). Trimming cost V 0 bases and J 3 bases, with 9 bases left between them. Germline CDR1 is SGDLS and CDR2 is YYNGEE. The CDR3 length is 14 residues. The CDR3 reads CASSVADSYYGYTF. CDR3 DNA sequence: TGTGCCAGCAGCGTAGCTGACAGTTACTATGGCTACACCTTC.